Listed below are T cell receptor beta chains from one sample, sequenced in a study of vaccination effects on CD4 cells after COVID-19. The assay was immunoSEQ multiplex PCR, and TCRdb's table has in-frame clones only and misses some. The data show 37,000 or so clones, around 66% seen once. Antigen specificity for these receptors is unknown. Source: CD4+ T cells from PBMCs cultured with HCoV-OC43 spike peptides, taken before COVID-19 vaccination. The source is a human donor who received a COVID-19 vaccine. CDR3s include the opening cysteine and the closing phenylalanine or tryptophan. Fields, in order: clone size, J gene, V gene, D gene, CDR3 DNA, CDR3 protein. D genes are given only for firm matches. Where a row states a size, it is once, few, many or the class of an expanded clone; other rows omit it.

>-|TRBJ1-1|TRBV3-1/TRBV3-2|-
TGTGCCAGCAGCCAAGGGGGAGGGACTCCTTACAAAGCTTTCTTT
CASSQGGGTPYKAFF
>-|TRBJ2-5|TRBV15|-
TGTGCCACCAGCAGAGAACGGGTTACCCAAAACGCCCAGTACTTC
CATSRERVTQNAQYF
>few|TRBJ2-7|TRBV10-2|-
TGCGCCAGCAGAGGGCAGACCATGGCCGAGCAGTACTTC
CASRGQTMAEQYF
>-|TRBJ2-3|TRBV3-1/TRBV3-2|TRBD1
TGTGCCAGCAGCCTGCGGACAGGCACGGATACGCAGTATTTT
CASSLRTGTDTQYF
>-|TRBJ1-1|TRBV5-5|TRBD1
TGTGCCAGCAGCTTAACAGGGGGCAACATGAACACTGAAGCTTTCTTT
CASSLTGGNMNTEAFF
>-|TRBJ2-2|TRBV11-2|-
TGTGCCAGCAGCTTAGGGACACGATATTACACCGGGGAGCTGTTTTTT
CASSLGTRYYTGELFF
>once|TRBJ2-7|TRBV19|TRBD2
TGTGCCAGTAGGGGGTCAGCGGGGGGGAGCGAGCAGTACTTC
CASRGSAGGSEQYF
>once|TRBJ1-1|TRBV7-8|-
TGTGCCAGCAGAAGGAGGAACACTGAAGCTTTCTTT
CASRRRNTEAFF
>-|TRBJ2-1|TRBV7-2|-
TGTGCCAGCAGCTTATGGGGCGGAACCTACAATGAGCAGTTCTTC
CASSLWGGTYNEQFF
>once|TRBJ2-7|TRBV21-1|-
TGTGCCAGCAGCACCCCGCCCGCTGGGACCTCGGGGTGGTGCGAGCAGTACTTC
CASSTPPAGTSGWCEQYF
>-|TRBJ1-1|TRBV29-1|-
TGCAGCGTTGAGGCAGCCATGAACACTGAAGCTTTCTTT
CSVEAAMNTEAFF
>-|TRBJ2-5|TRBV21-1|-
TGTGCCAGCAGCAAATCCCGTTCGGAGGAAGAGACCCAGTACTTC
CASSKSRSEEETQYF
>-|TRBJ1-4|TRBV19|-
TGTGCCAGTAATATGGGGTTGGTCCTTAATGAAAAACTGTTTTTT
CASNMGLVLNEKLFF
>once|TRBJ1-2|TRBV9|-
TGTGCCAGCAACCTCGACAGTAACTATGGCTACACCTTC
CASNLDSNYGYTF
>-|TRBJ2-5|TRBV10-2|TRBD1
TGCGCCAGCATCATACAGGGGCGGCAAGAGACCCAGTACTTC
CASIIQGRQETQYF
>few|TRBJ1-6|TRBV7-9|-
TGTGCCAGCAGCGTTGAACAGTATAATTCACCCCTCCACTTT
CASSVEQYNSPLHF
>-|TRBJ2-7|TRBV24-1|TRBD1
TGTGCCACCAGTGCCCTCGGGGACAGGGTAAAAGGGAGCTCCTACGAGCAGTACTTC
CATSALGDRVKGSSYEQYF